The 13 T cell receptor beta chains below all came from one sample that was sequenced in a study of T cells in Graves' hyperthyroidism and ophthalmopathy. Amplification targeted TCR beta CDR3 regions from RNA transcripts. Primed by the HTBI set, a first-round RT-PCR was run on the TCR CDR3. TCRdb re-called the multiplex PCR reads through MiXCR, storing one row per CDR3 protein. This sample has roughly 630,000 distinct CDR3 sequences, with about a sixth found just once. The sample comprised blood. All receptors come from a woman aged 25 to 39 with Graves' hyperthyroidism.

This clonotype has more than one count but fewer than ten. The V call is TRBV4-3, the J call TRBJ2-7, with a tentative D call TRBD2 (5 bases). The V end was cut by 0 bases, the J end by 0 bases, with 12 bases between. Germline CDR1 LGHNA, CDR2 YSLEER. The CDR3 covers 16 residues. The CDR3 loop is CASSQDRGLLSYEQYF. The DNA for the CDR3 is TGCGCCAGCAGCCAAGATCGAGGACTTCTCTCCTACGAGCAGTACTTC.

This clonotype was counted at least ten times. The chain is built from TRBV2 and TRBJ2-1; 14 bases agree with TRBD2. Trimming took 7 bases from V and 7 from J; bases not matched to a gene: 6. Germline CDR1 is SNHLY and CDR2 is FYNNEI. The CDR3 is 15 amino acids. CDR3 in amino acids: CASTKGTSGRNEQFF. The CDR3 coding sequence is TGTGCCAGCACCAAGGGGACTAGCGGGAGAAATGAGCAGTTCTTC.

The chain links TRBV7-9 to TRBJ1-5; TRBD1 matches at 9 bases. The V and J ends lost 1 base and 7 bases, in that order; junction bases with no gene match: 11. The CDR3 has 17 residues. The V gene's germline CDR1 is SEHNR and CDR2 FQNEAQ (reference sequence). The CDR3 nucleotides read TGTGCCAGCAGCTTAGTTTCGCTTAATGGGACAGGGCAGCCCCAGCATTTT. Translating it yields CASSLVSLNGTGQPQHF.

This clonotype has more than one count but fewer than ten. V is TRBV10-1 and J is TRBJ2-7, with 10 bases aligning to TRBD1. This CDR3 contains 13 residues. CDR1 and CDR2 from the germline V gene are WNHNN and SYGVQD (reference sequence). V dropped 3 bases and J dropped 5; count of bases not matched to a gene: 1. The CDR3: CASSDGTGDEQYF. The CDR3 DNA follows: TGCGCCAGCAGTGACGGGACAGGGGACGAGCAGTACTTC.

The rearrangement uses TRBV20-1 and TRBJ2-7; 8 nucleotides match TRBD2. From germline, CDR1 is DFQATT and CDR2 SNEGSKA (reference sequence). Unmatched junction bases numbered 19, after V lost 6 bases and J lost 9 bases. The CDR3 has 15 residues. In DNA form, the CDR3 reads TGCAGTGCCGCGGCGACTAGCGAGACCTACGAGCGGCAGTACTTC. The encoded protein is CSAAATSETYERQYF.

J is TRBJ1-3 and V is TRBV6-1; 9 bases are shared with TRBD1. This CDR3 is built from 14 residues. J gave up 8 bases and V 8 bases, and 10 bases lay outside the gene matches. Per the germline V gene, CDR1 is MNHNS and CDR2 is SASEGT. Here the CDR3 reads CASSPGQGLDTIYF. The CDR3, as DNA: TGTGCCAGCTCCCCGGGACAGGGATTGGACACCATATATTTT.

This clonotype showed up many times. The chain has TRBV5-1 and TRBJ2-1, with a possible D match to TRBD1 (5 bases). Germline V gives CDR1 SGHRS, CDR2 YFSETQ. The V end was cut by 3 bases, the J end by 7 bases, with 8 bases between. This CDR3 spans 12 amino acids. CDR3 DNA: TGCGCCAGCAGCTGGCAGGGAAATGAGCAGTTCTTC. This encodes CASSWQGNEQFF.

This clonotype has at least ten counts. The chain carries TRBV11-2 and TRBJ1-3, with D hard to call. The CDR3 contains 16 residues. The V end was cut by 0 bases, the J end by 0 bases, with 9 bases between. CDR1 is SGHAT and CDR2 is FQNNGV in the germline V gene. The CDR3 protein is CASSLDLGTSGNTIYF. CDR3 in DNA: TGTGCCAGCAGCTTAGATCTGGGCACCTCTGGAAACACCATATATTTT.

This clonotype has more than one count but fewer than ten. The chain carries TRBV2 and TRBJ1-2, with 7 bases that match TRBD1. The CDR3 runs to 11 residues. Germline loops: CDR1 SNHLY, CDR2 FYNNEI. The ends lost 5 bases at V and 8 bases at J; junction bases unmatched: 2. CDR3 in amino acids: CASSPTGGYTF. CDR3 coding DNA: TGTGCCAGCAGTCCGACAGGGGGCTACACCTTC. Full variable domain (missing parts from reference TRBV2 and TRBJ1-2): EPEVTQTPSHQVTQMGQEVILRCVPISNHLYFYWYRQILGQKVEFLVSFYNNEISEKSEIFDDQFSVERPDGSNFTLKIRSTKLEDSAMYFCASSPTGGYTFGSGTRLTVV.

This clonotype has just a few counts. The chain couples TRBV5-8 to TRBJ2-1; D is unclear. The CDR3 loop spans 14 amino acids. Germline V gene lookup returns CDR1 SGHTS and CDR2 YDEGEE. V was shortened by 4 bases and J by 8 bases, with 16 bases between the two germline ends. DNA of the CDR3: TGTGCCAGCAGCCCCGCCCAGGCCAACTATGAGCAGTTCTTC. Its protein is CASSPAQANYEQFF. Combining the CDR3 with reference TRBV5-8 and TRBJ2-1 gives the whole variable domain EAGVTQSPTHLIKTRGQQATLRCSPISGHTSVYWYQQALGLGLQFLLWYDEGEERNRGNFPPRFSGRQFPNYSSELNVNALELEDSALYLCASSPAQANYEQFFGPGTRLTVL.

At least ten counts were recorded for this clonotype. This sequence joins TRBV29-1 and TRBJ2-7; 10 positions match TRBD2. CDR3 length equals 13 residues. CDR1 and CDR2 from the germline V gene are SQVTM and ANQGSEA. With 4 bases clipped from V and 5 bases from J, the junction kept 5 bases outside the gene matches. The CDR3 DNA follows: TGCAGCGTTGGCCTAGCGGGAGTAAACGAGCAGTACTTC. It encodes CSVGLAGVNEQYF.

As regards this clonotype: The junction departs from the called germline gene at one end, perhaps through a read error. The V gene is TRBV5-1, the J gene TRBJ2-5; TRBD2 aligns across 11 bases. CDR3 length: 15 residues. Germline-derived CDR1 and CDR2 are SGHRS and YFSETQ. This chain's CDR3 is CASSMGLAEGETQYF. The CDR3 DNA reads TGTGCCAGCAGCATGGGACTAGCGGAGGGAGAGACCCAGTACTTC.

At least ten counts were recorded for this clonotype. The rearrangement links TRBV28 to TRBJ2-5, with D unclear. The germline V gene encodes CDR1 MDHEN and CDR2 SYDVKM. With 3 bases removed from V and 0 bases from J, the gap between germline ends came to 8 bases. The CDR3 extends over 14 amino acids. CDR3 protein: CASSFGLNQETQYF. The CDR3 DNA sequence: TGTGCCAGCAGTTTTGGGCTTAACCAAGAGACCCAGTACTTC.